The 30 T cell receptor beta chains presented below share a single source sample, sequenced in a study of a mutant IDH1 vaccine in newly diagnosed glioma. No antigen has been identified for these receptors. Time point reported: week 23, last vaccination. The vaccine gave 300 ug of a 20-mer mutant IDH1 peptide subcutaneously per dose. Only in-frame clones appear in the TCRdb table, and some are missing; sequencing was by immunoSEQ multiplex PCR. The sample has about 44,000 clones, around 90% seen once. The sequencing here drew on PBMCs, taken from a glioma patient whose treatment included an IDH1 peptide vaccine. These receptors all stem from a man in his fifties or sixties with glioma.

The chain couples TRBV30 to TRBJ1-6, with 7 bases fitting TRBD1. The CDR3 is made up of 15 amino acids. Trimming took 2 bases from V and 4 from J; bases not matched to a gene: 5. Germline loops: CDR1 GTSNPN, CDR2 SVGIG (reference sequence). The CDR3 reads CAWSPGTAYNSPLHF. The CDR3 nucleotides are TGTGCCTGGAGTCCAGGGACAGCTTATAATTCACCCCTCCACTTT.

The CDR3 coding sequence is TGTGCCAGCAGTGACTCGAAAGCTCACAGGGCTAACTATGGCTACACCTTC. Its protein product is CASSDSKAHRANYGYTF. The V gene is TRBV6-4, the J gene TRBJ1-2, with a possible D match to TRBD1 (6 bases). The V gene's germline CDR1 is MRHNA and CDR2 SNTAGT. V gave up 0 bases and J gave up 0 bases, with 14 bases separating them. The CDR3 totals 17 residues.

V and J are TRBV4-3 and TRBJ1-5; TRBD1 is a possible D gene (5 bases). CDR1 LGHNA and CDR2 YSLEER come from the germline V gene. V was cut by 1 base and J by 2 bases, with 12 bases left in between. This CDR3 contains 16 residues. This chain's CDR3 is CASSQVGGDGNQPQHF. In DNA, the CDR3 is TGCGCCAGCAGCCAAGTTGGAGGGGATGGCAATCAGCCCCAGCATTTT.

The sample holds one count of this clone. The CDR3 reads CASSSRTAHYGYTF. CDR3 bases: TGTGCCAGCAGCTCCCGGACAGCCCACTATGGCTACACCTTC. This rearrangement joins TRBV11-2 to TRBJ1-2; D is possibly TRBD1 (6 bases). The V gene's germline CDR1 is SGHAT and CDR2 FQNNGV. V lost 4 bases and J 3 bases, leaving 12 bases between the germline ends. The CDR3 loop spans 14 amino acids.

V and J are TRBV5-5 and TRBJ2-7; TRBD2 matches 8 bases. Germline assignment: CDR1 SGHKS and CDR2 YYEKEE (reference sequence). Trimming cost V 2 bases and J 6 bases; bases outside gene matches: 7. The CDR3 sequence is 14 residues long. For the CDR3, the DNA is TGTGCCAGCAGCTTAAGCGGGAGTCTCGGCGAGCAGTACTTC. This codes for CASSLSGSLGEQYF. Based on the CDR3 plus reference TRBV5-5 and TRBJ2-7, the full variable domain is DAGVTQSPTHLIKTRGQQVTLRCSPISGHKSVSWYQQVLGQGPQFIFQYYEKEERGRGNFPDRFSARQFPNYSSELNVNALLLGDSALYLCASSLSGSLGEQYFGPGTRLTVT.

The chain carries TRBV11-3 and TRBJ2-6; D is ambiguous. Trimming removed 2 bases from V and 0 bases from J, with 8 bases in between. This CDR3 is 16 amino acids long. Germline assignment: CDR1 SGHNT and CDR2 YENEEA. For the CDR3, the DNA is TGTGCCAGCAGCTTAAACGGATACTCTGGGGCCAACGTCCTGACTTTC. This sequence encodes CASSLNGYSGANVLTF.

The gene calls are TRBV10-1 and TRBJ1-6; D gene unclear. The CDR3 is 14 amino acids. CDR1 and CDR2 from the germline V gene are WNHNN and SYGVQD (reference sequence). Trimming shortened V by 5 bases and J by 6 bases, and 11 bases separated the two germline ends. The CDR3 is CASSLERTNSPLHF. As DNA, the CDR3 is TGCGCCAGCAGTCTAGAACGGACTAATTCACCCCTCCACTTT.

This rearrangement joins TRBV9 to TRBJ1-1, with D maybe TRBD1 (6 bases). The CDR3 has 14 amino acids. Germline CDR1 is SGDLS and CDR2 is YYNGEE. V lost 3 bases and J 3 bases, leaving 12 bases between the germline ends. CDR3 sequence reads: CASSAVPGDTEAFF. In DNA, the CDR3 is TGTGCCAGCAGCGCCGTACCAGGGGACACTGAAGCTTTCTTT.

The V gene is TRBV5-4, the J gene TRBJ2-7; D not resolved. The CDR3 covers 13 residues. Germline V gene data show CDR1 as SGHNT and CDR2 as YYREEE (reference sequence). The germline V and J ends were trimmed by 0 bases and 6 bases, with 10 bases remaining between them. The CDR3 protein is CASSLGERREQYF. The CDR3 DNA reads TGTGCCAGCAGCTTGGGTGAGCGACGCGAGCAGTACTTC.

The chain carries TRBV19 and TRBJ1-6; D unresolved. The CDR3 is made up of 14 amino acids. Germline V gives CDR1 LNHDA, CDR2 SQIVND (reference sequence). Trimming left V 1 base short and J 10 bases short, with 11 bases between. The CDR3 protein is CASSIARTNSPLHF. As DNA, the CDR3 is TGTGCCAGTAGTATAGCCAGGACTAACTCACCCCTCCACTTT.

V usage is TRBV5-1 and J usage is TRBJ1-2; 9 bases line up with TRBD1. V gave up 0 bases and J gave up 8 bases; unmatched junction bases: 8. Germline values: CDR1 SGHRS, CDR2 YFSETQ. This CDR3 region has 15 residues. CDR3 protein: CASSLAGQGTNGYTF. CDR3 DNA sequence: TGCGCCAGCAGCTTGGCAGGACAGGGGACGAACGGCTACACCTTC.

The chain has TRBV27 and TRBJ2-7; D ambiguous. This CDR3 region has 16 residues. V lost 0 bases, J lost 4 bases, and 16 bases lay in between. Germline V gives CDR1 MNHEY, CDR2 SMNVEV (reference sequence). CDR3 nucleotides: TGTGCCAGCAGTTTATCGATGGGATTCATTGAGTACGAGCAGTACTTC. Translating it yields CASSLSMGFIEYEQYF.

The rearrangement uses TRBV5-4 and TRBJ2-2; 8 nucleotides agree with TRBD2. V shed 5 bases, J shed 5 bases, and the junction held 11 bases outside the gene matches. Germline-derived CDR1 and CDR2 are SGHNT and YYREEE (reference sequence). The CDR3 loop spans 16 amino acids. CDR3 sequence (DNA): TGTGCCAGCAGACCTCCGGACAGCGGGGGAACCGGGGAGCTGTTTTTT. Translation gives CASRPPDSGGTGELFF. Variable domain in full (rest from reference TRBV5-4 and TRBJ2-2): ETGVTQSPTHLIKTRGQQVTLRCSSQSGHNTVSWYQQALGQGPQFIFQYYREEENGRGNFPPRFSGLQFPNYSSELNVNALELDDSALYLCASRPPDSGGTGELFFGEGSRLTVL.

The chain is built from TRBV6-6 and TRBJ2-7; TRBD2 might be the D (6 bases). Germline V gives CDR1 MNHNY, CDR2 SVGAGI (reference sequence). CDR3 length: 15 residues. V was cut by 5 bases and J by 0 bases, with 14 bases left in between. The CDR3 sequence: CASSTQTSSSYEQYF. For the CDR3, the DNA is TGTGCCAGCAGTACCCAGACTAGTAGCTCCTACGAGCAGTACTTC.

V usage is TRBV7-2 and J usage is TRBJ2-1, with TRBD2 identical over 10 bases. The V gene end was trimmed by 1 base and the J gene end by 1 base; junction bases not matched to a gene: 4. The germline V gene encodes CDR1 SGHTA and CDR2 FQGNSA. The CDR3 contains 17 residues. The CDR3: CASSLVSSGGSYNEQFF. The DNA of the CDR3 is TGTGCCAGCAGCTTAGTCTCTAGCGGGGGTTCCTACAATGAGCAGTTCTTC.

This chain uses TRBV6-6 with TRBJ2-2; 8 bases match TRBD2. The CDR3 runs to 15 residues. In germline, CDR1 is MNHNY, CDR2 SVGAGI (reference sequence). J was trimmed by 3 bases and V by 7 bases; bases with no gene match: 7. The CDR3: CASNRAGGDTGELFF. In DNA form, the CDR3 reads TGTGCCAGCAATCGGGCGGGGGGTGACACCGGGGAGCTGTTTTTT.

The chain employs TRBV10-3 and TRBJ1-6; weak D call: TRBD1 (5 bases). V lost 2 bases and J 9 bases, leaving 11 bases between the germline ends. CDR3 length: 14 residues. Germline assignment: CDR1 ENHRY and CDR2 SYGVKD. DNA of the CDR3: TGTGCCATCAGTGAGGACAACAGGAGTTCACCCCTCCACTTT. This encodes CAISEDNRSSPLHF.

This chain joins TRBV4-3 and TRBJ1-1; D remains ambiguous. CDR1 and CDR2 from the germline V gene are LGHNA and YSLEER. CDR3 length: 13 amino acids. V lost 3 bases and J 1 base, leaving 6 bases between the germline ends. CDR3 DNA sequence: TGCGCCAGCAGCCAGACACGGAACACTGAAGCTTTCTTT. Translation: CASSQTRNTEAFF.

The J gene is TRBJ1-6, the V gene TRBV30, with D perhaps matching TRBD1 (6 bases). CDR1 and CDR2 (germline): GTSNPN, SVGIG (reference sequence). The CDR3 spans 13 residues. The V and J ends lost 3 bases and 11 bases respectively, with 14 bases between them. CDR3 bases: TGTGCCTGGAGCGCAGGGGTGGCGGCACCCCTCCACTTT. Its translation is CAWSAGVAAPLHF.

The V and J genes are TRBV10-3 and TRBJ1-4; 9 positions match TRBD1. CDR3 length equals 13 residues. Germline V CDR1 and CDR2: ENHRY, SYGVKD. Trimming took 5 bases from V and 8 from J; bases not matched to a gene: 3. In DNA, the CDR3 is TGTGCCATCAGTCGGGACAGGGCGGAAAAACTGTTTTTT. The encoded protein is CAISRDRAEKLFF.

This chain links TRBV5-1 with TRBJ2-3; 7 bases line up with TRBD1. The CDR3 length is 15 residues. Losses at the gene ends were 3 bases for V and 2 bases for J; bases not matched to a gene: 6. Germline V gives CDR1 SGHRS, CDR2 YFSETQ. In nucleotides, the CDR3 is TGCGCCAGCAGCTCCCGGGACAGCAACACAGATACGCAGTATTTT. Translation: CASSSRDSNTDTQYF. The full variable domain, rest sourced from reference TRBV5-1 and TRBJ2-3, is KAGVTQTPRYLIKTRGQQVTLSCSPISGHRSVSWYQQTPGQGLQFLFEYFSETQRNKGNFPGRFSGRQFSNSRSEMNVSTLELGDSALYLCASSSRDSNTDTQYFGPGTRLTVL.

The V gene is TRBV4-1, the J gene TRBJ1-1; D is uncertain. The CDR3 covers 13 residues. V was shortened by 1 base and J by 11 bases, with 14 bases between the two germline ends. Germline lookup yields CDR1 MGHRA and CDR2 YSYEKL. The CDR3 bases are TGCGCCAGCAGCCAAGTTAGTCACCTGGGGGCTTTCTTT. Residues: CASSQVSHLGAFF.

The genes are TRBV7-8 and TRBJ1-2; TRBD1 matches at 7 bases. V was clipped by 1 base and J by 8 bases; unmatched bases: 13. Germline V lookup: CDR1 SGHVS, CDR2 FQNEAQ. This CDR3 has 16 residues. The CDR3, as DNA: TGTGCCAGCAGCTTAGATGGGCGACAGGGAGCGGCCGGCTACACCTTC. Its translation: CASSLDGRQGAAGYTF.

This clone was picked up one time. J is TRBJ2-3 and V is TRBV30; TRBD2 aligns across 9 bases. Germline V gene data show CDR1 as GTSNPN and CDR2 as SVGIG (reference sequence). The CDR3 has 15 residues. V was pared by 1 base and J by 2 bases, with 4 bases of the junction left unmatched. CDR3 sequence (DNA): TGTGCCTGGAGTGGGCTAGCGGGGAACACAGATACGCAGTATTTT. Protein sequence: CAWSGLAGNTDTQYF.

The chain couples TRBV13 to TRBJ2-7, with 8 bases matching TRBD2. The CDR3 sequence is 14 residues long. Germline V CDR1 and CDR2: PRHDT, FYEKMQ (reference sequence). The trim removed 5 bases at V and 1 base at J, leaving 4 bases unmatched. The CDR3 region is CASSRAGGSYEQYF. The CDR3 DNA follows: TGTGCCAGCAGCCGGGCGGGAGGATCCTACGAGCAGTACTTC.

The chain uses TRBV2 and TRBJ2-2; D is possibly TRBD2 (5 bases). CDR1 is SNHLY, CDR2 FYNNEI, per germline. The CDR3 consists of 15 residues. Trimming removed 6 bases from V and 5 bases from J, with 16 bases in between. CDR3 sequence: CASSPFAPGTGELFF. DNA of the CDR3: TGTGCCAGCAGCCCCTTCGCCCCGGGGACCGGGGAGCTGTTTTTT.

V gene TRBV18 combines with J gene TRBJ2-5; D may be TRBD2 (5 bases). CDR1 KGHSH and CDR2 LQKENI come from the germline V gene. The CDR3 has 15 residues. V lost 0 bases and J lost 1, with 9 bases in between. DNA for the CDR3: TGTGCCAGCTCACCACCCGGGATAACCCAAGAGACCCAGTACTTC. Translation: CASSPPGITQETQYF.

The CDR3 spells CASSSQLQGANQPQHF. The DNA for the CDR3 is TGTGCCAGCAGCTCCCAATTACAGGGGGCGAATCAGCCCCAGCATTTT. V is TRBV7-8 and J is TRBJ1-5, with 9 bases aligning to TRBD1. After removal of 4 bases from V and 4 bases from J, the junction contained 8 bases not matched to a gene. This CDR3 is built from 16 residues. In germline, CDR1 is SGHVS, CDR2 FQNEAQ.

This chain links TRBV29-1 with TRBJ2-3, with D possibly matching TRBD2 (6 bases). The germline V and J ends were trimmed by 0 bases and 7 bases, with 20 bases remaining between them. This CDR3 is built from 16 residues. Germline-derived CDR1 and CDR2 are SQVTM and ANQGSEA. The CDR3 spells CSVEEGGLRHYYTQYF. The CDR3 DNA follows: TGCAGCGTTGAAGAGGGAGGCCTACGCCACTACTATACGCAGTATTTT.

V and J are TRBV29-1 and TRBJ2-1; possible D gene TRBD2, 7 bases. The CDR3 runs to 15 residues. The germline CDR1 and CDR2 sequences are SQVTM and ANQGSEA. The V and J ends lost 4 bases and 7 bases respectively, with 20 bases between them. The CDR3 nucleotides read TGCAGCGTTGTGGTGGGAGGGGGGGTTACAAATGAGCAGTTCTTC. It is translated as CSVVVGGGVTNEQFF.